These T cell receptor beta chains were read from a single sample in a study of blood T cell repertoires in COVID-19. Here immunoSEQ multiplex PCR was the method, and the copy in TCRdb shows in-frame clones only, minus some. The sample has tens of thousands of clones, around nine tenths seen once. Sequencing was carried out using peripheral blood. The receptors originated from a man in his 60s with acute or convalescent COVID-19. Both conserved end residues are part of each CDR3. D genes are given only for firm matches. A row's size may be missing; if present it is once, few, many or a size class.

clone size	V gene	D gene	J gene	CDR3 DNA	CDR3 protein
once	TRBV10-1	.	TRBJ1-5	TGCGCCAGCAGTCAGGGGAATCAGCCCCAGCATTTT	CASSQGNQPQHF
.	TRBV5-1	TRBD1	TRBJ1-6	TGCGCCAGCAGCTCTTATCCGGGACAGGGTGGATCACCCCTCCACTTT	CASSSYPGQGGSPLHF
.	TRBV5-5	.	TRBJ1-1	TGTGCCAGCAGCTTGGATGGACAGAACACTGAAGCTTTCTTT	CASSLDGQNTEAFF
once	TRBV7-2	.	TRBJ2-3	TGTGCCAGCAGCTTAAAGTTTGCGAACACAGATACGCAGTATTTT	CASSLKFANTDTQYF
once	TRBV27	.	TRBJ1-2	TGTGCCAGCAGTTTGGCAGGGGACTATGGCTACACCTTC	CASSLAGDYGYTF
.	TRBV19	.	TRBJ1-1	TGTGCCAGTAGTATACCAGGGTTTAACACTGAAGCTTTCTTT	CASSIPGFNTEAFF
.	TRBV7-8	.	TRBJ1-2	TGTGCCAGCAGCGTAAGGAGGAACTATGGCTACACCTTC	CASSVRRNYGYTF
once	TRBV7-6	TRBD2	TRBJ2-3	TGTGCCAGCAGCTTAGCAGGGAGGGGCACAGATACGCAGTATTTT	CASSLAGRGTDTQYF
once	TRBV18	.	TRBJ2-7	TGTGCCAGCTCACCAAACCAGTTATCCTACGAGCAGTACTTC	CASSPNQLSYEQYF
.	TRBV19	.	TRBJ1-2	TGTGCCAGTAGTATGGCCCAAAGTGGCTACACCTTC	CASSMAQSGYTF
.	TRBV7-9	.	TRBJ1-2	TGTGCCAGCAGCCCCGGGGAGAAAGGTGGCTACACCTTC	CASSPGEKGGYTF
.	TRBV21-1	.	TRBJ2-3	TGTGCCAGCAATAATCAGGGGGCTTCAGATACGCAGTATTTT	CASNNQGASDTQYF
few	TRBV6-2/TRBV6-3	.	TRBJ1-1	TGTGCCAGCAGTTACCGGGAGGCCGGGAACACTGAAGCTTTCTTT	CASSYREAGNTEAFF
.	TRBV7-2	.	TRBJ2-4	TGTGCCAGCAGCATGGGCGTCGGCAAAAACATTCAGTACTTC	CASSMGVGKNIQYF
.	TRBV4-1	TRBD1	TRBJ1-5	TGCGCCAGCAGCCGCGGACAGGGGGCAGGCAATCAGCCCCAGCATTTT	CASSRGQGAGNQPQHF
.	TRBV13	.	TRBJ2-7	TGTGCCAGCAGCAGATACAGGTACGAGCAGTACTTC	CASSRYRYEQYF
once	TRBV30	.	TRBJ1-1	TGTGCCTGGAGTGTCCGGGGGGGGGACACTGAAGCTTTCTTT	CAWSVRGGDTEAFF
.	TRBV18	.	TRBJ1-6	TGTGCCAGCTCATCGGACAGTCTCTCACCCCTCCACTTT	CASSSDSLSPLHF
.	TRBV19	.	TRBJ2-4	TGTGCCAGTAGTATGGTCAGGGTCCTAGCCAAAAACATTCAGTACTTC	CASSMVRVLAKNIQYF
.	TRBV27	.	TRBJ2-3	TGTGCCAGCAGTTTATTTCAGGGCCCAGATACGCAGTATTTT	CASSLFQGPDTQYF
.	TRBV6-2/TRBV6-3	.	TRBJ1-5	TGTGCCAGCAGTTACCGGGTGGGTCAGCCCCAGCATTTT	CASSYRVGQPQHF
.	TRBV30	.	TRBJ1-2	TGTGCCTGGACCATTAAAGGGGGCTATGGCTACACCTTC	CAWTIKGGYGYTF